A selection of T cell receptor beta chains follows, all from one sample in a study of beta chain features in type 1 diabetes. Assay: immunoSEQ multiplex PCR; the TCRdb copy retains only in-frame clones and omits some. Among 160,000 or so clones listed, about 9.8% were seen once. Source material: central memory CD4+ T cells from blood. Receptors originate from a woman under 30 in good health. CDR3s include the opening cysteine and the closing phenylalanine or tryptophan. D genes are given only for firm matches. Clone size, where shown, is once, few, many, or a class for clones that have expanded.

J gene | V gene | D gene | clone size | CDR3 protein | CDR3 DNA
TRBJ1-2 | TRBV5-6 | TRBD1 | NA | CASSPGTGVGYGYTF | TGTGCCAGCAGCCCTGGGACAGGGGTAGGGTATGGCTACACCTTC
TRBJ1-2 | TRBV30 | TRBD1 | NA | CAWTARTGEGYTF | TGTGCCTGGACCGCCCGGACAGGGGAGGGCTACACCTTC
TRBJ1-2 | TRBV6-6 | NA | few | CAISESTDYGYTF | TGTGCCATCAGTGAGTCTACGGACTATGGCTACACCTTC
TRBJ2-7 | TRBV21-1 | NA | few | CASSKGTGGYYEQYF | TGTGCCAGCAGCAAAGGTACAGGGGGATATTACGAGCAGTACTTC
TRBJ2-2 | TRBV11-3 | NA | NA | CASSWVGVGTGELFF | TGTGCCAGCAGCTGGGTAGGGGTAGGCACCGGGGAGCTGTTTTTT
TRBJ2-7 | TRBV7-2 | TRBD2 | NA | CASSYRAGGRIEQYF | TGTGCCAGCAGCTACCGGGCGGGGGGGCGCATCGAGCAGTACTTC
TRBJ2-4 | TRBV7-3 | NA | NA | CASSLAGQGNIQYF | TGTGCCAGCAGCTTAGCAGGGCAGGGAAACATTCAGTACTTC
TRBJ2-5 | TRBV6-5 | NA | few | CASSKGVETQYF | TGTGCCAGCTCAAAGGGAGTGGAGACCCAGTACTTC
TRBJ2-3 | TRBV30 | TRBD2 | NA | CAWSVGLAGQDTQYF | TGTGCCTGGAGTGTAGGGCTAGCGGGCCAAGATACGCAGTATTTT
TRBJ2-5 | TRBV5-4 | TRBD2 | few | CASSPGTSVWETQYF | TGTGCCAGCAGCCCCGGGACTAGCGTCTGGGAGACCCAGTACTTC
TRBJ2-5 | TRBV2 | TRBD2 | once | CASSLGLAGGETQYF | TGTGCCAGCAGTTTGGGACTAGCGGGAGGTGAGACCCAGTACTTC
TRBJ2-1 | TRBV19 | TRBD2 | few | CASSPGLAGGEQFF | TGTGCCAGTAGTCCGGGACTAGCGGGAGGCGAGCAGTTCTTC
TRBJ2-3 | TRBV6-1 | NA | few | CASSEKDLAASTDTQYF | TGTGCCAGCAGTGAAAAGGATCTAGCAGCTAGCACAGATACGCAGTATTTT
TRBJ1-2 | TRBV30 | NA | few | CAWSQGNTYGYTF | TGTGCCTGGTCCCAGGGTAATACCTATGGCTACACCTTC
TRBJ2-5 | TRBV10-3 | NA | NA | CATSTSMETQYF | TGTGCCACCTCTACTAGTATGGAGACCCAGTACTTC
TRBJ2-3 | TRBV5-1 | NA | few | CASSQTSGADTQYF | TGCGCCAGCAGCCAGACTAGTGGCGCAGATACGCAGTATTTT
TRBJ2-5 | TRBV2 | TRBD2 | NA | CASSGGLAGVFETQYF | TGTGCCAGCAGCGGGGGACTAGCGGGAGTGTTCGAGACCCAGTACTTC
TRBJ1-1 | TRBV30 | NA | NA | CAWSVAADPEAFF | TGTGCCTGGAGTGTGGCGGCCGATCCTGAAGCTTTCTTT
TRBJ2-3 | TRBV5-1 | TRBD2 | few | CASSLDSGSTVDTQYF | TGCGCCAGCAGCTTGGATAGCGGGAGTACGGTAGATACGCAGTATTTT
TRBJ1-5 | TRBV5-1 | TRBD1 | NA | CASSPTGSLNQPQHF | TGCGCCAGCAGCCCGACAGGGAGCCTGAATCAGCCCCAGCATTTT
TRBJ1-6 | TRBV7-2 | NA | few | CASSLERSSPLHF | TGTGCCAGCAGCTTGGAAAGGAGCTCACCCCTCCACTTT
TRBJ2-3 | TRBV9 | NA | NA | CASSVLSGTDTQYF | TGTGCCAGCAGCGTACTCTCGGGGACAGATACGCAGTATTTT
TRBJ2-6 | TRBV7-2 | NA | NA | CASSLDFNSGANVLTF | TGTGCCAGCAGCTTAGATTTCAACTCTGGGGCCAACGTCCTGACTTTC
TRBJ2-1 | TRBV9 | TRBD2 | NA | CASSPRGEGLAHNEQFF | TGTGCCAGCAGCCCCCGGGGTGAGGGACTAGCCCACAATGAGCAGTTCTTC
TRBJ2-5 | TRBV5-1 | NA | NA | CASSLTGDRRETQYF | TGCGCCAGCAGCTTGACAGGAGATAGGCGTGAGACCCAGTACTTC
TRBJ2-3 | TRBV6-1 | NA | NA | CASSELTGRTDTQYF | TGTGCCAGCAGTGAACTGACAGGTCGCACAGATACGCAGTATTTT
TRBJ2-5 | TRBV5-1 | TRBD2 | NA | CASRPGLAGETQYF | TGCGCCAGCAGGCCGGGACTAGCGGGAGAGACCCAGTACTTC
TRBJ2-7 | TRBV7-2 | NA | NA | CASSLAGREQYF | TGTGCCAGCAGCTTAGCGGGGCGGGAGCAGTACTTC
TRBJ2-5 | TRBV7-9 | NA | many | CASSLRAGLGETQYF | TGTGCCAGCAGCTTAAGGGCGGGACTCGGGGAGACCCAGTACTTC
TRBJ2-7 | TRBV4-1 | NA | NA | CASSQVGRTHEQYF | TGCGCCAGCAGCCAAGTAGGTAGGACACACGAGCAGTACTTC
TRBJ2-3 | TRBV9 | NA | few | CASSPDTDNTDTQYF | TGTGCCAGCAGTCCAGATACCGACAACACAGATACGCAGTATTTT
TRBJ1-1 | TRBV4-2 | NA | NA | CASSQTRGTEAFF | TGTGCCAGCAGCCAGACGAGAGGCACTGAAGCTTTCTTT
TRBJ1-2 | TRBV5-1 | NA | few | CASSLMTDRGDGYTF | TGCGCCAGCAGCTTGATGACGGACCGGGGAGATGGCTACACCTTC
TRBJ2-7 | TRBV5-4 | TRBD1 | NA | CASSFRTGGDEQYF | TGTGCCAGCAGCTTTCGGACAGGGGGAGACGAGCAGTACTTC
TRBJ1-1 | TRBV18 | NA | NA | CASSPLDWQLNTEAFF | TGTGCCAGCTCACCACTCGATTGGCAGTTAAACACTGAAGCTTTCTTT
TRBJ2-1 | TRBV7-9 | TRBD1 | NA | CASNTQGAYSYNEQFF | TGTGCCAGCAACACGCAGGGGGCTTACTCCTACAATGAGCAGTTCTTC
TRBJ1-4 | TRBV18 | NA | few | CASSPNSNEKLFF | TGTGCCAGCTCACCAAACAGCAATGAAAAACTGTTTTTT
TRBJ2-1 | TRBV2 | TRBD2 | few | CASTIAGYSYNEQFF | TGTGCCAGCACCATAGCGGGGTACTCCTACAATGAGCAGTTCTTC
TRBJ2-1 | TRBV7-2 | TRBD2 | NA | CASSLVQLAGANEQFF | TGTGCCAGCAGCTTAGTACAACTAGCGGGAGCCAATGAGCAGTTCTTC
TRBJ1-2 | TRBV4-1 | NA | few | CASSQAISLQYGYTF | TGCGCCAGCAGCCAAGCGATCAGTCTTCAGTATGGCTACACCTTC
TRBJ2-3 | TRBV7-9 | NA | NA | CASSFRQGTDTQYF | TGTGCCAGCAGCTTCAGACAGGGCACAGATACGCAGTATTTT
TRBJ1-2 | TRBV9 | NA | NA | CASSVSMTGYGYTF | TGTGCCAGCAGCGTTTCTATGACGGGCTATGGCTACACCTTC
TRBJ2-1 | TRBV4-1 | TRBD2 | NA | CASSQAPLADNYNEQFF | TGCGCCAGCAGCCAAGCCCCACTAGCGGATAACTACAATGAGCAGTTCTTC
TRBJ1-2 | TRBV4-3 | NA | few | CASSHQGGGAYGYTF | TGCGCCAGCAGCCATCAAGGCGGAGGGGCATATGGCTACACCTTC
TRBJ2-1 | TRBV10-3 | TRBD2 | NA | CAISEGTNNEQFF | TGTGCCATCAGTGAGGGGACTAACAATGAGCAGTTCTTC
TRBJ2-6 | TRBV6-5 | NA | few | CASSFSGVGANVLTF | TGTGCCAGCAGTTTCTCAGGGGTCGGGGCCAACGTCCTGACTTTC
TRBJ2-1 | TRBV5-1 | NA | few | CASSSLDSDNEQFF | TGCGCCAGCAGCTCCCTCGACTCCGACAATGAGCAGTTCTTC
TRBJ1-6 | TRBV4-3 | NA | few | CASSPERAYNSPLHF | TGCGCCAGCAGCCCCGAGCGCGCCTATAATTCACCCCTCCACTTT
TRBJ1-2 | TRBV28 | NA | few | CASSFRQAGYTF | TGTGCCAGCAGTTTTCGACAGGCTGGCTACACCTTC
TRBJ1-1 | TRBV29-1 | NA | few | CSVVFGPQGKAFF | TGCAGCGTTGTGTTCGGGCCACAGGGTAAAGCTTTCTTT
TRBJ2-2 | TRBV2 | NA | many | CASKDLAGPGELFF | TGTGCCAGCAAAGATCTCGCGGGGCCCGGGGAGCTGTTTTTT
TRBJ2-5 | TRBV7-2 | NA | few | CASSLGGGGSRETQYF | TGTGCCAGCAGCCTAGGTGGCGGGGGCTCCAGGGAGACCCAGTACTTC
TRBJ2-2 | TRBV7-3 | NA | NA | CASSFLPITGELFF | TGTGCCAGCAGCTTCCTTCCTATCACCGGGGAGCTGTTTTTT
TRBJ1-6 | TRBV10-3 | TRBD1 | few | CAPKVRGPLWDSPLHF | TGTGCACCCAAAGTCAGGGGGCCACTCTGGGATTCACCCCTCCACTTT
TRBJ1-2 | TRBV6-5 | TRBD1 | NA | CASSERRGPGYGYTF | TGTGCCAGCAGCGAACGCAGGGGGCCTGGCTATGGCTACACCTTC
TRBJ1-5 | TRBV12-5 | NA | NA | CASGYGGAVYQPQHF | TGTGCTAGTGGGTATGGCGGGGCAGTTTATCAGCCCCAGCATTTT
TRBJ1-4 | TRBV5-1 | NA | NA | CASSSGLGGEQKLFF | TGCGCCAGCAGCTCCGGACTGGGCGGGGAGCAGAAACTGTTTTTT
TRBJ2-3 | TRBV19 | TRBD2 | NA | CASRDPGLAAGTDTQYF | TGTGCCAGTAGGGACCCGGGACTAGCGGCTGGTACAGATACGCAGTATTTT